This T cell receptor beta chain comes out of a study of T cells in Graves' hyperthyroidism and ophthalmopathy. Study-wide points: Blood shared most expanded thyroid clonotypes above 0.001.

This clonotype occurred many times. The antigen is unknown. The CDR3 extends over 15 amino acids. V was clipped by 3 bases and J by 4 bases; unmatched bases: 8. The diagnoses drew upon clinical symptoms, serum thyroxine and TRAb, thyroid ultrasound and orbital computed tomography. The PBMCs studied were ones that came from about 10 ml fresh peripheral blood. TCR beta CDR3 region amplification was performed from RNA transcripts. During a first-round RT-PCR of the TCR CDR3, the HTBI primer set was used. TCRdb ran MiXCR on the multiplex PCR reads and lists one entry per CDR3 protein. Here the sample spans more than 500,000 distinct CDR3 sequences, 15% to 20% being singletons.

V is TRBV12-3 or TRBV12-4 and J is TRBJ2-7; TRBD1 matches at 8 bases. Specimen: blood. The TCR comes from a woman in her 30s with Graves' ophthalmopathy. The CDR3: CASSFGPTGAYEQYF. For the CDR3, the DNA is TGTGCCAGCAGTTTCGGGCCGACAGGGGCGTACGAGCAGTACTTC.